Listed below are T cell receptor beta chains from one sample, sequenced in a study of beta chain features in type 1 diabetes. Some clones are missing from TCRdb's copy, which holds only in-frame ones; the method was immunoSEQ multiplex PCR. The data contain 900,000 or so clones, 15% to 20% of them singletons. The specimen sequenced was naive CD4+ T cells from blood. The receptors stem from a woman under 30 in good health. CDR3s include the opening cysteine and the closing phenylalanine or tryptophan. D genes are given only for firm matches. Expanded clones get a size class; other rows say once, few or many, or leave the size out.

j_gene,d_gene,v_gene,abundance,CDR3aa,CDR3nt
TRBJ2-1,.,TRBV7-2,few,CASSFSATRQFF,TGTGCCAGCAGCTTTTCGGCGACGCGGCAGTTCTTC
TRBJ2-1,.,TRBV18,few,CASTRGAAYNEQFF,TGTGCCAGCACCAGGGGGGCCGCCTACAATGAGCAGTTCTTC
TRBJ2-7,TRBD2,TRBV7-9,few,CASSFTSGRVDEQYF,TGTGCCAGCAGCTTCACTAGCGGGAGAGTCGACGAGCAGTACTTC
TRBJ2-3,.,TRBV5-1,few,CASSFSSTVTRIDTQYF,TGCGCCAGCAGCTTTTCGTCGACAGTTACCCGGATAGATACGCAGTATTTT
TRBJ2-1,TRBD2,TRBV9,.,CASSSTGTSSYNEQFF,TGTGCCAGCAGCTCAACCGGGACTAGTTCCTACAATGAGCAGTTCTTC
TRBJ2-3,TRBD2,TRBV28,.,CASSSRAGGPDTQYF,TGTGCCAGCAGTTCCAGAGCGGGAGGGCCCGATACGCAGTATTTT
TRBJ2-7,TRBD2,TRBV27,.,CASSLAASGRGEQYF,TGTGCCAGCAGTTTAGCGGCTAGCGGGAGGGGTGAGCAGTACTTC
TRBJ1-2,TRBD1,TRBV28,.,CASSLTGVPYGYTF,TGTGCCAGCAGTTTGACAGGGGTTCCCTATGGCTACACCTTC
TRBJ2-3,.,TRBV7-9,few,CASRPTSTDTQYF,TGTGCCAGCAGGCCGACTAGCACAGATACGCAGTATTTT
TRBJ2-1,TRBD2,TRBV10-3,few,CAISGTSASSYNEQFF,TGTGCCATCAGTGGTACTAGCGCCAGCTCCTACAATGAGCAGTTCTTC
TRBJ2-1,.,TRBV6-5,.,CASRDPGRQFF,TGTGCCAGCAGGGACCCGGGGCGGCAGTTCTTC
TRBJ2-1,TRBD2,TRBV5-6,.,CASSLRSGRFYEQFF,TGTGCCAGCAGCTTAAGGAGCGGGAGGTTCTATGAGCAGTTCTTC
TRBJ1-1,TRBD1,TRBV5-1,.,CASSLGQGSVAFF,TGCGCCAGCAGCTTGGGACAGGGGTCGGTGGCTTTCTTT
TRBJ2-3,TRBD2,TRBV15,.,CATSRGDSTSGRRRFGDTQYF,TGTGCCACCAGCAGGGGCGATAGCACTAGCGGGAGGAGACGTTTTGGAGATACGCAGTATTTT
TRBJ2-1,TRBD2,TRBV5-6,.,CASSSGTSGSSSSYNEQFF,TGTGCCAGCAGCTCCGGGACTAGCGGGAGTTCTAGCTCCTACAATGAGCAGTTCTTC
TRBJ1-1,.,TRBV7-3,few,CASSLRGGVSEAFF,TGTGCCAGCAGCTTAAGAGGGGGTGTATCTGAAGCTTTCTTT
TRBJ2-1,TRBD2,TRBV28,few,CASRWTSGSYYNEQFF,TGTGCCAGCAGGTGGACTAGCGGGAGCTATTACAATGAGCAGTTCTTC
TRBJ2-3,.,TRBV6-5,.,CASRPGTTDTQYF,TGTGCCAGCAGGCCGGGGACCACAGATACGCAGTATTTT
TRBJ2-1,TRBD2,TRBV7-6,.,CASSPARGLAGKFF,TGTGCCAGCAGCCCGGCCCGAGGACTAGCGGGAAAGTTCTTC
TRBJ2-5,.,TRBV7-2,.,CASSLLAGYETQYF,TGTGCCAGCAGCTTATTAGCAGGGTATGAGACCCAGTACTTC
TRBJ2-5,TRBD2,TRBV7-9,.,CASTRTQMAGGGETQYF,TGTGCCAGCACCCGAACCCAGATGGCGGGAGGAGGGGAGACCCAGTACTTC
TRBJ1-1,.,TRBV7-9,few,CASSPLWFGASNTEAFF,TGTGCCAGCAGCCCCTTATGGTTCGGAGCCTCGAACACTGAAGCTTTCTTT
TRBJ1-1,.,TRBV18,few,CASFPDSGNTEAFF,TGTGCCAGCTTCCCGGACAGCGGAAACACTGAAGCTTTCTTT
TRBJ2-7,TRBD1,TRBV7-2,.,CASSWYRGEQYF,TGTGCCAGCAGCTGGTACAGGGGCGAGCAGTACTTC
TRBJ2-2,.,TRBV7-9,.,CATEKGPGELFF,TGTGCCACCGAGAAGGGCCCCGGGGAGCTGTTTTTT
TRBJ2-5,.,TRBV2,.,CASCQTVPQETQYF,TGTGCCAGCTGTCAAACAGTACCACAAGAGACCCAGTACTTC
TRBJ2-5,.,TRBV13,.,CASSPNAFSETQYF,TGTGCCAGCAGCCCCAACGCGTTTTCGGAGACCCAGTACTTC
TRBJ1-1,.,TRBV4-3,.,CASSQDRGTSTEAFF,TGCGCCAGCAGCCAAGATCGGGGGACAAGCACTGAAGCTTTCTTT
TRBJ2-2,.,TRBV6-5,.,CASSYSPGRSTGELFF,TGTGCCAGCAGTTACTCGCCTGGGCGGAGCACCGGGGAGCTGTTTTTT
TRBJ2-7,.,TRBV6-6,.,CASSTDYEQYF,TGTGCCAGTTCAACAGACTACGAGCAGTACTTC
TRBJ2-2,.,TRBV15,.,CATSTGGARTGELFF,TGTGCCACCAGCACTGGGGGGGCGCGGACCGGGGAGCTGTTTTTT
TRBJ2-2,.,TRBV19,.,CASSIVATGELFF,TGTGCCAGTAGTATAGTGGCGACCGGGGAGCTGTTTTTT
TRBJ2-1,TRBD2,TRBV6-1,few,CAIRRLAGGQDGFF,TGTGCCATCCGCAGACTAGCGGGAGGACAAGACGGGTTCTTC
TRBJ1-5,.,TRBV19,.,CASRDKKYQPQHF,TGTGCCAGTAGGGACAAAAAATATCAGCCCCAGCATTTT
TRBJ2-7,.,TRBV21-1,few,CAITPRGDRVPYEQYF,TGTGCCATTACCCCCCGAGGGGACAGGGTTCCCTACGAGCAGTACTTC
TRBJ2-7,.,TRBV11-2,.,CASSFGQGIGYEQYF,TGTGCCAGCAGCTTCGGCCAGGGGATCGGCTACGAGCAGTACTTC
TRBJ2-4,.,TRBV6-5,few,CASSFGTRENIQYF,TGTGCCAGCAGTTTCGGGACACGAGAAAACATTCAGTACTTC
TRBJ1-5,.,TRBV6-5,.,CASSSDLNQPQHF,TGTGCCAGCAGCTCCGACTTAAATCAGCCCCAGCATTTT
TRBJ2-7,.,TRBV2,.,CASRDQGITLYEQYF,TGTGCCAGCAGGGACCAGGGGATTACCCTTTACGAGCAGTACTTC
TRBJ1-1,.,TRBV6-1,.,CASSSTGDTEAFF,TGTGCCAGCAGTTCCACGGGAGATACTGAAGCTTTCTTT
TRBJ2-5,.,TRBV5-1,few,CASNLQGPSETQYF,TGCGCCAGCAACCTACAGGGCCCCTCAGAGACCCAGTACTTC
TRBJ1-1,.,TRBV18,.,CASSPDSSGGKAFF,TGTGCCAGCTCACCCGATTCGAGCGGCGGGAAAGCTTTCTTT
TRBJ2-1,TRBD1,TRBV11-1,.,CASSFESGQHNEQFF,TGTGCCAGCAGCTTTGAATCGGGACAGCACAATGAGCAGTTCTTC
TRBJ1-3,.,TRBV19,.,CATSSVAGNTIYF,TGTGCCACCAGCTCCGTCGCCGGAAACACCATATATTTT
TRBJ2-1,TRBD2,TRBV6-6,few,CASIRTSGSGEQFF,TGTGCCAGCATCCGGACTAGCGGGAGCGGTGAGCAGTTCTTC
TRBJ2-2,.,TRBV18,.,CASSLGTLKAGELFF,TGTGCCAGCTCACTCGGGACACTTAAAGCCGGGGAGCTGTTTTTT
TRBJ2-2,.,TRBV28,few,CASGRMVGPPLSAELFF,TGTGCCAGCGGCCGGATGGTGGGACCCCCGTTGTCGGCGGAGCTGTTTTTT
TRBJ2-3,.,TRBV5-4,few,CASSFSAGRTDTQYF,TGTGCCAGCAGCTTCTCTGCGGGGCGCACAGATACGCAGTATTTT
TRBJ2-5,.,TRBV18,.,CASSPFTGETQYF,TGTGCCAGCTCACCATTTACAGGAGAGACCCAGTACTTC
TRBJ2-3,TRBD2,TRBV7-3,.,CASSLAGVRTDTQYF,TGTGCCAGCAGCTTAGCGGGAGTACGCACAGATACGCAGTATTTT
TRBJ2-4,.,TRBV6-1,.,CASSNVAEAKNIQYF,TGTGCCAGCAGTAACGTAGCGGAGGCCAAAAACATTCAGTACTTC
TRBJ2-1,.,TRBV5-4,.,CARRDGSPFSYNEQFF,TGTGCCCGCAGAGATGGGTCGCCCTTCTCCTACAATGAGCAGTTCTTC
TRBJ2-1,.,TRBV20-1,.,CSVFARLEQFF,TGCAGTGTGTTCGCGCGGCTTGAGCAGTTCTTC
TRBJ1-5,.,TRBV7-2,few,CASSLSGDSNQPQHF,TGTGCCAGCAGCTTATCGGGGGATAGCAATCAGCCCCAGCATTTT
TRBJ2-1,.,TRBV7-3,few,CASSFGAPYNEQFF,TGTGCCAGCAGCTTTGGGGCTCCTTACAATGAGCAGTTCTTC
TRBJ2-7,.,TRBV6-5,.,CASSYFGLAYEQYF,TGTGCCAGCAGTTACTTCGGTTTGGCCTACGAGCAGTACTTC
TRBJ2-1,.,TRBV15,.,CATSRGGGRYNEQFF,TGTGCCACCAGCAGGGGGGGAGGAAGGTACAATGAGCAGTTCTTC
TRBJ2-1,.,TRBV18,few,CASSPGPNPYNEQFF,TGTGCCAGCTCACCAGGACCGAACCCCTACAATGAGCAGTTCTTC
TRBJ2-3,TRBD1,TRBV2,few,CAGGRDRDTDTQYF,TGTGCCGGGGGACGGGACAGGGACACAGATACGCAGTATTTT
TRBJ2-5,TRBD1,TRBV11-2,.,CASSFRTGSQETQYF,TGTGCCAGCAGCTTTCGGACAGGAAGCCAAGAGACCCAGTACTTC